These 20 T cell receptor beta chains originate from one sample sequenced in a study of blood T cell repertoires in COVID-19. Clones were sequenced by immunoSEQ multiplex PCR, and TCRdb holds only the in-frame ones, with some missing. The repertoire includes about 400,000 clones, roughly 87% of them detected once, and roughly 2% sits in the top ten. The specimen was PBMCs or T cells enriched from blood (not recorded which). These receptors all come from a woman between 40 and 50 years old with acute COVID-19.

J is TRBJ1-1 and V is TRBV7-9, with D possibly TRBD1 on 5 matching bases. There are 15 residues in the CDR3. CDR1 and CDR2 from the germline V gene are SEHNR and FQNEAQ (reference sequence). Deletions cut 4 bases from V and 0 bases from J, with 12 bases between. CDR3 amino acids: CASSSKTELNTEAFF. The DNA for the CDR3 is TGTGCCAGCAGCTCCAAGACAGAATTGAACACTGAAGCTTTCTTT.

The CDR3 coding sequence is TGTGCCAGCAGTAAATCGGGGGTCTACAATGAGCAGTTCTTC. Translated, it gives CASSKSGVYNEQFF. The chain employs TRBV28 and TRBJ2-1; a weak D match, TRBD2 (6 bases). Trimming left V 5 bases short and J 3 bases short, with 11 bases between. The CDR3 has 14 residues. Germline-derived CDR1 and CDR2 are MDHEN and SYDVKM.

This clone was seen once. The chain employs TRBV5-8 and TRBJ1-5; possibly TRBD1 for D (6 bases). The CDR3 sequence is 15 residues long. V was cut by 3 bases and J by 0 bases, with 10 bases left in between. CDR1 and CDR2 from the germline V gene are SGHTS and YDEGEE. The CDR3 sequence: CASSWRTASNQPQHF. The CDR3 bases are TGTGCCAGCAGCTGGAGGACAGCTAGCAATCAGCCCCAGCATTTT.

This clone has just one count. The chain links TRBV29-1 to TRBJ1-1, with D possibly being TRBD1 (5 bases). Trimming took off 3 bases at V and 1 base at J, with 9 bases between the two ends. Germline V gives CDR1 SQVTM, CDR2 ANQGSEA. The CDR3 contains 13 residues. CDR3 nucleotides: TGCAGCGTTGAGGGGCAGCAGAACACTGAAGCTTTCTTT. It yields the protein CSVEGQQNTEAFF. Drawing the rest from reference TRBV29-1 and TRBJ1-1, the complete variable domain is SAVISQKPSRDICQRGTSLTIQCQVDSQVTMMFWYRQQPGQSLTLIATANQGSEATYESGFVIDKFPISRPNLTFSTLTVSNMSPEDSSIYLCSVEGQQNTEAFFGQGTRLTVV.

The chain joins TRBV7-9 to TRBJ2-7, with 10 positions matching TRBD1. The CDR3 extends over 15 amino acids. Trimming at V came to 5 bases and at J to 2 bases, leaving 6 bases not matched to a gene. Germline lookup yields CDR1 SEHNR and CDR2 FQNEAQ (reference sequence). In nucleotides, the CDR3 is TGTGCCAGCAGCCGAACCGGGACAGGGGCCTACGAGCAGTACTTC. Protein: CASSRTGTGAYEQYF.

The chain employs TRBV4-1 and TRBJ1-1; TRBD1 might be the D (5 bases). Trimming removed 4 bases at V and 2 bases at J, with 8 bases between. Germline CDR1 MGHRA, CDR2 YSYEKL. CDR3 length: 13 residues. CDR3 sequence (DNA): TGCGCCAGCAGCCGACAGACCAACACTGAAGCTTTCTTT. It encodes CASSRQTNTEAFF.

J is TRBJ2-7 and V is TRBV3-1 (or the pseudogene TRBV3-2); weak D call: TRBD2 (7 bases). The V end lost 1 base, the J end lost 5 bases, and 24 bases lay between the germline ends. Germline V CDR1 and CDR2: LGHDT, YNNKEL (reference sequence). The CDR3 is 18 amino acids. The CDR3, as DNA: TGTGCCAGCAGCCAAGTGCCGGGAGGTGGGCAGGGGCCCCACGAGCAGTACTTC. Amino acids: CASSQVPGGGQGPHEQYF.

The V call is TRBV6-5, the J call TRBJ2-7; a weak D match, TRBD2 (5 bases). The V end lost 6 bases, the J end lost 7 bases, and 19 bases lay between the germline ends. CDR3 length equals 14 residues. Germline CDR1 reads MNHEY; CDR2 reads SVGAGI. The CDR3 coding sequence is TGTGCCAGCAGCCAGACCGTGCATCGCGGGGAGCAGTACTTC. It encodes CASSQTVHRGEQYF.

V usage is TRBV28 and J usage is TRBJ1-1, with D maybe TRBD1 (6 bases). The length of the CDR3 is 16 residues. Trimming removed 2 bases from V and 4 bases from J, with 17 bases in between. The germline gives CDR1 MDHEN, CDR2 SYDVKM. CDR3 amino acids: CASSLTSRGRGTEAFF. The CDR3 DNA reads TGTGCCAGCAGTTTAACCTCCAGGGGCAGGGGCACTGAAGCTTTCTTT.

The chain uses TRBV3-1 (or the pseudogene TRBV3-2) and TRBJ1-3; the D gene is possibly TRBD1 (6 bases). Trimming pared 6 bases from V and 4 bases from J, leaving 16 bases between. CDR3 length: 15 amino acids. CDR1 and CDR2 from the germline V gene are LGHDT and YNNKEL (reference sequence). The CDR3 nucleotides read TGTGCCAGCAGTCCTACAACAGGGAGCGGAAACACCATATATTTT. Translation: CASSPTTGSGNTIYF.

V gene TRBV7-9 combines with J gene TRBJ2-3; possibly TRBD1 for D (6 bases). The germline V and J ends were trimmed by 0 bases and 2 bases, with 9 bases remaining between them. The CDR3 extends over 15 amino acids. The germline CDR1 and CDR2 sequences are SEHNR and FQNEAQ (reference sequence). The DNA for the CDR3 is TGTGCCAGCAGCTTAGCAATGGGGGCCACAGATACGCAGTATTTT. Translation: CASSLAMGATDTQYF.

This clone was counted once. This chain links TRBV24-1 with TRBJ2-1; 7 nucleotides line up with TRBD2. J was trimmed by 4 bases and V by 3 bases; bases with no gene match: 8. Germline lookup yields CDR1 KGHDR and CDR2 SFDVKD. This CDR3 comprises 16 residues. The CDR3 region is CATSDAPGTNYNEQFF. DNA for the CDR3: TGTGCCACCAGTGATGCACCCGGGACTAATTACAATGAGCAGTTCTTC.

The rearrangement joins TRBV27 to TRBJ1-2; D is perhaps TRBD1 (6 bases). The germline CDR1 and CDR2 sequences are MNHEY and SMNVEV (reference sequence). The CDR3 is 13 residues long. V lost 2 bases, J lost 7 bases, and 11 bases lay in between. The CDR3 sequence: CASSLGSGVGYTF. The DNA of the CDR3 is TGTGCCAGCAGTTTAGGGTCAGGGGTTGGCTACACCTTC.

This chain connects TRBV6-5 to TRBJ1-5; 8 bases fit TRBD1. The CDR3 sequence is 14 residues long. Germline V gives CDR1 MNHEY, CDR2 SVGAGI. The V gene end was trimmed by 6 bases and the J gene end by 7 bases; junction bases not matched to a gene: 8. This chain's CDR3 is CASSHPQGAQPQHF. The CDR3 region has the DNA TGTGCCAGCAGCCACCCTCAGGGGGCCCAGCCCCAGCATTTT.

CDR3 in DNA: TGTGCCAGCAGCCAATCTAGCGGGGGCTACAATGAGCAGTTCTTC. Protein product: CASSQSSGGYNEQFF. The chain joins TRBV3-1 (or the pseudogene TRBV3-2) to TRBJ2-1; the match to TRBD2 covers 10 bases. CDR1 and CDR2 (germline): LGHDT, YNNKEL (reference sequence). J lost 3 bases, V lost 2 bases, and 1 base had no gene match. This CDR3 has 15 residues.

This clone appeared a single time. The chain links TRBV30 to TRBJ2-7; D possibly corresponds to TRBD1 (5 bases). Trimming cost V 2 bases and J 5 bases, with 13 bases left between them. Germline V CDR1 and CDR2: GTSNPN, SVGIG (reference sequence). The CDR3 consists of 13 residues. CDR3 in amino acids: CAWSNRGWDEQYF. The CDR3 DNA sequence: TGTGCCTGGAGTAATAGGGGTTGGGACGAGCAGTACTTC. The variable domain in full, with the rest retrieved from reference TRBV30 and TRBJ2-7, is SQTIHQWPATLVQPVGSPLSLECTVEGTSNPNLYWYRQAAGRGLQLLFYSVGIGQISSEVPQNLSASRPQDRQFILSSKKLLLSDSGFYLCAWSNRGWDEQYFGPGTRLTVT.

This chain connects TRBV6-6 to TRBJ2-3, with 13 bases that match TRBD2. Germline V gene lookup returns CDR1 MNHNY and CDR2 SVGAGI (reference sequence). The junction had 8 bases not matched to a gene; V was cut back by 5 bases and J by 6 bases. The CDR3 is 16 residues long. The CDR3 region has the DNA TGTGCCAGCAGTCGAGGACTAGCGGGGGAGGGGGATACGCAGTATTTT. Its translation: CASSRGLAGEGDTQYF.

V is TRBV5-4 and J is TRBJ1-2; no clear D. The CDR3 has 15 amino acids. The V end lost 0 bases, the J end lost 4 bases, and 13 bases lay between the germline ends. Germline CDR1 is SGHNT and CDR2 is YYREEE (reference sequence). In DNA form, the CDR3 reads TGTGCCAGCAGCTTGGGGTCGGCGGGTAGCTATGGCTACACCTTC. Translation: CASSLGSAGSYGYTF.

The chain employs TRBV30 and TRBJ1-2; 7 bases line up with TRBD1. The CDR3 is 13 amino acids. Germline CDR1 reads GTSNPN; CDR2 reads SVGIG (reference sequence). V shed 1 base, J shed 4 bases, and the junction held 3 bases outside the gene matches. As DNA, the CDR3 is TGTGCCTGGAGTGAGGGGGCTTCCTATGGCTACACCTTC. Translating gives CAWSEGASYGYTF.

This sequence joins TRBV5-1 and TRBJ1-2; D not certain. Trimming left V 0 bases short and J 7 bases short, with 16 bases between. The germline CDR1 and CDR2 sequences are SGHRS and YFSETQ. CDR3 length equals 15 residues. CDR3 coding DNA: TGCGCCAGCAGCTTGGAAGGTTACGGAGTTAGTGGCTACACCTTC. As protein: CASSLEGYGVSGYTF. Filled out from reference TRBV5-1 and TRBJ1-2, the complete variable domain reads KAGVTQTPRYLIKTRGQQVTLSCSPISGHRSVSWYQQTPGQGLQFLFEYFSETQRNKGNFPGRFSGRQFSNSRSEMNVSTLELGDSALYLCASSLEGYGVSGYTFGSGTRLTVV.